This T cell receptor (beta chain) emerged from a study of blood T cells in healthy people across ages. Study-wide results and limits: Diversity of TCR beta per million T cells declined in a roughly linear way with age.

A sample-barcoded 5' primer and a J-beta primer mix were used in a second PCR of roughly 7 to 12 cycles. Every individual sample yielded 2.5 million or more paired-end reads (each containing CDR3). TCRdb reprocessed the 5' RACE reads via MiXCR and lists one record per CDR3 protein. The profile shows around 1.7 million distinct CDR3 sequences, 28% of them singletons. Regarding this clonotype: As yet, its antigen is unknown. This may be a read error, as it is one base from a much larger clone.

Per sample, a minimum of 7 million PBMCs were isolated. The V segment lost 4 bases and the J segment 6 bases; nucleotides outside the gene matches: 3. CDR1 and CDR2 (germline): LGHDT, YNNKEL (reference sequence). CDR3 size: 13 residues. The source is a young woman in good health. The sequenced material came from blood. The J gene is TRBJ2-1, the V gene TRBV3-1, with 7 bases that match TRBD2. DNA of the CDR3: TGTGCCAGCAGCCGGTGGGGGGGCAATGAGCAGTTCTTC. As protein: CASSRWGGNEQFF.